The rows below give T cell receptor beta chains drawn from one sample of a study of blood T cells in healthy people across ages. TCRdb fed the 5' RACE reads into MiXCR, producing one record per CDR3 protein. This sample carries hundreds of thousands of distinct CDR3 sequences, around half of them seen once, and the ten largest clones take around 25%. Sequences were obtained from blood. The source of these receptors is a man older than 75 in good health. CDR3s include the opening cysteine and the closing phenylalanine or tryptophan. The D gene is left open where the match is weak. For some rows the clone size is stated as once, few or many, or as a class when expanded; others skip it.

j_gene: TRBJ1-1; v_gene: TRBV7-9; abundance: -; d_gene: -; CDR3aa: CASSLGTESNTEAFF; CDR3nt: TGTGCCAGCAGCTTAGGGACGGAATCTAACACTGAAGCTTTCTTT
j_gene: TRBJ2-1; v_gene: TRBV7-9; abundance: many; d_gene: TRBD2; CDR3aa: CASSLLAGEGEQFF; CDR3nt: TGTGCCAGCAGCTTACTAGCGGGAGAGGGTGAGCAGTTCTTC
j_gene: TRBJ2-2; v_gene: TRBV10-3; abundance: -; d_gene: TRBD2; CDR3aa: CAISGLAGGGGTGELFF; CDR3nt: TGTGCCATCAGCGGACTAGCAGGAGGCGGGGGCACCGGGGAGCTGTTTTTT
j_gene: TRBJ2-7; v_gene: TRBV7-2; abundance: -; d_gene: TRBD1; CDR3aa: CASSPGTGSYLYEQYF; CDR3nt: TGTGCCAGCAGCCCGGGGACAGGGAGTTATCTCTACGAGCAGTACTTC
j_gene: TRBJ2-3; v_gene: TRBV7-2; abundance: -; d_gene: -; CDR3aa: CASSLTGAATDTQYF; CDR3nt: TGTGCCAGCAGCTTAACGGGGGCAGCCACAGATACGCAGTATTTT
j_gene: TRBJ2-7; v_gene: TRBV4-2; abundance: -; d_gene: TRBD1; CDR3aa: CASSPGQGGQYF; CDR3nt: TGTGCCAGCAGCCCAGGACAGGGAGGGCAGTACTTC
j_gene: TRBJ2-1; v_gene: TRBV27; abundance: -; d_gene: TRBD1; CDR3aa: CASSRDREPYNEQFF; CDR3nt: TGTGCCAGCAGTCGAGACAGGGAACCCTACAATGAGCAGTTCTTC
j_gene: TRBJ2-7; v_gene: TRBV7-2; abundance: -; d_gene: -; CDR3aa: CTSSSDRNEQYF; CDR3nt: TGTACCAGCAGCTCTGACAGAAACGAGCAGTACTTC
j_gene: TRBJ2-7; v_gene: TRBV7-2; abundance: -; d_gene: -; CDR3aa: CASTQPGTDYEQYF; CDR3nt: TGTGCCAGCACCCAACCTGGGACGGACTACGAGCAGTACTTC
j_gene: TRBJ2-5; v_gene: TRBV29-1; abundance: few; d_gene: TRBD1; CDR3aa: CSVTDGTGEIETQYF; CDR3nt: TGCAGCGTTACCGACGGGACAGGGGAGATAGAGACCCAGTACTTC
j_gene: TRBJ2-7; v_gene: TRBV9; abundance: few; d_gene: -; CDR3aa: CASSEDGLSYEQYF; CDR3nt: TGTGCCAGCAGCGAGGACGGACTCTCCTACGAGCAGTACTTC
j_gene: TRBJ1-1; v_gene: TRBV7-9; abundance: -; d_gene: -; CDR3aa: CASSLDFALGTEAFF; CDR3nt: TGTGCCAGCAGCTTAGATTTTGCCCTAGGCACTGAAGCTTTCTTT
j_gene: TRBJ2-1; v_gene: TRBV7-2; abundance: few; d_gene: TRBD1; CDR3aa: CASSSQGGTYNEQFF; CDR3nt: TGTGCCAGCAGCTCACAGGGGGGAACCTACAATGAGCAGTTCTTC
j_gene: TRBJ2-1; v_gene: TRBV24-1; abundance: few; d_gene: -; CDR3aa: CATSEPKDREQFF; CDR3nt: TGTGCCACCAGTGAGCCTAAAGACAGAGAGCAGTTCTTC
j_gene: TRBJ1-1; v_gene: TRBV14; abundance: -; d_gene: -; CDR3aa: CASSPLRGGGAFF; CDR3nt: TGTGCCAGCAGCCCCCTACGGGGGGGCGGTGCTTTCTTT
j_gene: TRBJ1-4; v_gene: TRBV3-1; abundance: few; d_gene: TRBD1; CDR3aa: CASSQDMGQGAHEKLFF; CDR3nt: TGTGCCAGCAGCCAAGATATGGGGCAGGGGGCGCATGAAAAACTGTTTTTT
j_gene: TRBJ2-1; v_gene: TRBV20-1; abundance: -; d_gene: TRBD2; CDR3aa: CSARPLLAGDYNEQFF; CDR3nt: TGCAGTGCTAGGCCCCTACTAGCGGGGGACTACAATGAGCAGTTCTTC
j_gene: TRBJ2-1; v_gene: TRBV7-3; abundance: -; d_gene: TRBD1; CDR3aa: CASSLGTGFTNEQFF; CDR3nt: TGTGCCAGCAGCTTGGGGACAGGGTTCACGAATGAGCAGTTCTTC
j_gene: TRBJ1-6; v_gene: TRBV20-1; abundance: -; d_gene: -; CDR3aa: CSARTENNSPLHF; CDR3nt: TGCAGTGCCAGGACAGAGAACAATTCACCCCTCCACTTT
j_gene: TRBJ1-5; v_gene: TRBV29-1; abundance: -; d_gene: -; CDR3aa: CSVVRRPDQPQHF; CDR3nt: TGCAGCGTTGTCCGCCGACCAGATCAGCCCCAGCATTTT
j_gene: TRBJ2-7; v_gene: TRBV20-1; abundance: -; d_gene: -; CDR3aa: CSALVRTYEQYF; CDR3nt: TGCAGTGCTCTAGTTAGGACTTACGAGCAGTACTTC
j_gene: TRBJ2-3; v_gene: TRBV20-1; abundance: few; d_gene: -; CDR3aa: CSARDPRGPGDTQYF; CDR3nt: TGCAGTGCTAGAGATCCCCGGGGCCCCGGTGATACGCAGTATTTT
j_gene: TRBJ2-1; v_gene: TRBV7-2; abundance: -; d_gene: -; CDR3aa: CASSLGWSGNEQFF; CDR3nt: TGTGCCAGCAGCTTAGGGTGGAGCGGGAATGAGCAGTTCTTC
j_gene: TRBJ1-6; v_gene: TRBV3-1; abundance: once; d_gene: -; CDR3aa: CASSGVNGSPLHF; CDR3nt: TGTGCCAGCAGCGGGGTGAACGGTTCACCCCTCCACTTT
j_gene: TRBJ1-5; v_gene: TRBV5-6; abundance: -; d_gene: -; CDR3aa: CASSLAGVLNQPQHF; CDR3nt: TGTGCCAGCAGCTTGGCGGGGGTCCTCAATCAGCCCCAGCATTTT
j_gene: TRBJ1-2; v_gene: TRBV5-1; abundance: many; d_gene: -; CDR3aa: CASTRGPGRGGYTF; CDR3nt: TGCGCCAGCACCCGAGGCCCAGGCCGAGGAGGCTACACCTTC
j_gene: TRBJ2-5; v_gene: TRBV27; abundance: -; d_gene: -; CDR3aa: CASRSWVGSQGRRETQYF; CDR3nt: TGTGCCAGCAGATCATGGGTAGGAAGTCAGGGGCGCCGGGAGACCCAGTACTTC
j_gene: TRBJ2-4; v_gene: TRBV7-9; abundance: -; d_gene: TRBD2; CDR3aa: CASSLVGTSGDFEQYF; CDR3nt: TGTGCCAGCAGCTTAGTCGGGACTAGCGGGGATTTTGAGCAGTACTTC
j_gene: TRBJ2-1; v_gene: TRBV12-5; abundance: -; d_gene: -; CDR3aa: CASRIGDYNEQFF; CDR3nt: TGTGCTAGTCGGATAGGGGACTACAATGAGCAGTTCTTC
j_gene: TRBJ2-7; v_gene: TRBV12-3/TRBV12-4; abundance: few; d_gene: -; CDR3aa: CASTRGPPSAYEQYF; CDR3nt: TGTGCCAGCACCCGGGGACCTCCGAGTGCCTACGAGCAGTACTTC
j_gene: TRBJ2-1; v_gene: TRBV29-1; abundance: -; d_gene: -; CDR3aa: CSAVETRVRDEQFF; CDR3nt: TGCAGCGCTGTAGAAACTAGAGTTCGGGATGAGCAGTTCTTC
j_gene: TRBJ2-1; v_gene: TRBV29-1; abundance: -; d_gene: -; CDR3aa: CSVDRDHHNEQFF; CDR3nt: TGCAGCGTTGATAGGGACCACCACAATGAGCAGTTCTTC
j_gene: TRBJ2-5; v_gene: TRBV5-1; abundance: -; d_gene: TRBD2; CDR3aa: CASSAGTSGRQETQYF; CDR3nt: TGCGCCAGCAGCGCTGGGACTAGCGGGAGACAAGAGACCCAGTACTTC
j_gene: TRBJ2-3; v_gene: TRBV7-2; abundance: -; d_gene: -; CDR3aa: CASSFQGGADTQYF; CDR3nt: TGTGCCAGCAGCTTCCAGGGTGGGGCAGATACGCAGTATTTT
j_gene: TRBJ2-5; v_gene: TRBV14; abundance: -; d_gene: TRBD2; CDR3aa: CASSQALAGLATIYQETQYF; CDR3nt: TGTGCCAGCAGCCAAGCCCTTGCGGGACTAGCGACGATATACCAAGAGACCCAGTACTTC
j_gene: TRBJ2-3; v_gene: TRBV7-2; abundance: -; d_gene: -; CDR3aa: CASSSRALSTQYF; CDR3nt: TGTGCCAGCAGCAGCAGGGCCCTTAGTACGCAGTATTTT
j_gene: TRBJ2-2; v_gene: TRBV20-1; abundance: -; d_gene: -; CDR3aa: CSARDWGTGELFF; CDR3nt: TGCAGTGCTAGAGATTGGGGGACCGGGGAGCTGTTTTTT
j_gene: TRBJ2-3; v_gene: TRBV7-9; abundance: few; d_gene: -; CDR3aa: CASSGTAAGDTQYF; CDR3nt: TGTGCCAGCTCTGGGACGGCTGCAGGAGATACGCAGTATTTT
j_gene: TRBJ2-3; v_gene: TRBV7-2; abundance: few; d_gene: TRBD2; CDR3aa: CASSRGTSSATDTQYF; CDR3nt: TGTGCCAGCAGCCGAGGGACTAGCAGCGCCACAGATACGCAGTATTTT
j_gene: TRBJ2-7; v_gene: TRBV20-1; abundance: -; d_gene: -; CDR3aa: CSAVQGYEQYF; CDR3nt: TGCAGTGCAGTACAGGGCTACGAGCAGTACTTC
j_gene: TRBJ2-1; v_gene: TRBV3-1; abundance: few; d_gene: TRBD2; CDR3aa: CASSPGLAGGQDEQFF; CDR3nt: TGTGCCAGCAGCCCCGGACTAGCGGGAGGTCAAGATGAGCAGTTCTTC
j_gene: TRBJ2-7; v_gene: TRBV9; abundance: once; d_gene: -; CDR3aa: CASSVESGRSYEQYF; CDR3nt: TGTGCCAGCAGCGTAGAAAGCGGGCGCTCCTACGAGCAGTACTTC
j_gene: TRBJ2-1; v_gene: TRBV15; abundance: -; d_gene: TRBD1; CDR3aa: CATSRDPTGEVNEQFF; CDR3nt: TGTGCCACCAGCAGAGATCCGACAGGGGAAGTCAATGAGCAGTTCTTC
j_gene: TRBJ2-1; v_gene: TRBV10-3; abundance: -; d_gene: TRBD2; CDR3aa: CAIRSGTSGNEQFF; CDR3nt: TGTGCCATCAGATCCGGGACTAGCGGCAATGAGCAGTTCTTC
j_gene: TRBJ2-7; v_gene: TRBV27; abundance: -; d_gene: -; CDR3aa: CASSPNWGEQYF; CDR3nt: TGTGCCAGCAGCCCCAACTGGGGCGAGCAGTACTTC
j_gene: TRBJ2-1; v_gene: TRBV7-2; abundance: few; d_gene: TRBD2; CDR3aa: CASSLLSGATYNEQFF; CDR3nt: TGTGCCAGCAGCCTACTTAGCGGGGCGACCTACAATGAGCAGTTCTTC
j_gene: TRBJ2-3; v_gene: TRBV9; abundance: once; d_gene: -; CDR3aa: CASSVRTSTDTQYF; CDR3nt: TGTGCCAGCAGCGTACGAACTAGCACAGATACGCAGTATTTT
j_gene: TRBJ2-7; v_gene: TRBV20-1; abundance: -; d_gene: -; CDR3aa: CSARNSGELTYEQYF; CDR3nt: TGCAGTGCTAGGAATTCGGGGGAACTAACCTACGAGCAGTACTTC
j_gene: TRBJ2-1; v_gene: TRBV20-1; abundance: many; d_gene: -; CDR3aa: CSARAPAAGVANEQFF; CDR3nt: TGCAGTGCTAGAGCTCCCGCTGCAGGGGTTGCCAATGAGCAGTTCTTC
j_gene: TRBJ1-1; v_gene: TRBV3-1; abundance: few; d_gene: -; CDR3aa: CASSQDRRRSAFF; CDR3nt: TGTGCCAGCAGCCAAGACCGACGGCGATCGGCTTTCTTT
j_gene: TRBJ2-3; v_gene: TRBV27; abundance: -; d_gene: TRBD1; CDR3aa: CASSYDRASTDTQYF; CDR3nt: TGTGCCAGCAGTTACGACAGGGCTTCGACAGATACGCAGTATTTT
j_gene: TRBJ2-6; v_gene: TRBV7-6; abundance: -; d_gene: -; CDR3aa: CASSPSVGANVLTF; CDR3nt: TGTGCCAGCAGCCCTAGCGTCGGGGCCAACGTCCTGACTTTC
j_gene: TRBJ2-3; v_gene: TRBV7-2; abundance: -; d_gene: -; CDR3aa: CASSISGITDAQYF; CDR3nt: TGTGCCAGCAGCATTAGCGGAATCACAGATGCGCAGTATTTT
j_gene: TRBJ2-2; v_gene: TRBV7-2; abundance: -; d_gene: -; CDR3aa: CASSLGVQTGELFF; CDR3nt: TGTGCCAGCAGCTTAGGCGTTCAAACCGGGGAGCTGTTTTTT